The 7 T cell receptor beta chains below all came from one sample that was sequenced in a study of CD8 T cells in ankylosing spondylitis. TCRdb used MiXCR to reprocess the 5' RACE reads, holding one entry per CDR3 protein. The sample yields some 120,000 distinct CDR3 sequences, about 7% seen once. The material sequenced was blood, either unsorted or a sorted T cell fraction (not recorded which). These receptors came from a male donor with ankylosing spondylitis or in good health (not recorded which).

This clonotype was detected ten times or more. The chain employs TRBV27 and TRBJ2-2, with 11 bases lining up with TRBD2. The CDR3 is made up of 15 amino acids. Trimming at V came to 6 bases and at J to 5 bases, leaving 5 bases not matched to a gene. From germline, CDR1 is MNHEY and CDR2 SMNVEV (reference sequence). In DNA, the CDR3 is TGTGCCAGCAGCACACTAGCGGGGGTAACCGGGGAGCTGTTTTTT. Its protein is CASSTLAGVTGELFF.

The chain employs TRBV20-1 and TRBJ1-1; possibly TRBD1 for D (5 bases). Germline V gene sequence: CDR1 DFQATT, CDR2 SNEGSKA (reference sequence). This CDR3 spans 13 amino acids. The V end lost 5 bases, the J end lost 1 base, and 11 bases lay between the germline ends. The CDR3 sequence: CSAGRGRNTEAFF. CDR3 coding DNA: TGCAGTGCTGGAAGGGGTCGGAACACTGAAGCTTTCTTT.

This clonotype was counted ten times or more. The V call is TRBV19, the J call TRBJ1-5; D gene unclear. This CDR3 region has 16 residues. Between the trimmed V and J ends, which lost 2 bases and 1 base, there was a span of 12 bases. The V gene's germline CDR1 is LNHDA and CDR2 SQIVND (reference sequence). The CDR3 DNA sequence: TGTGCCAGTAGTATATTCGCTGGCCAAAGCAATCAGCCCCAGCATTTT. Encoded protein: CASSIFAGQSNQPQHF.

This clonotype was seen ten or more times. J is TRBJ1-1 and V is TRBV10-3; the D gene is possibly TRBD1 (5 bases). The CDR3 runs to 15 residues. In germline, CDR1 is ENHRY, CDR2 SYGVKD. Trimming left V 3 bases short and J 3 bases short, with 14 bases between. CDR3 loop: CAISEISLGDTEAFF. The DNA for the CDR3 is TGTGCCATCAGTGAAATCTCCCTGGGGGACACTGAAGCTTTCTTT.

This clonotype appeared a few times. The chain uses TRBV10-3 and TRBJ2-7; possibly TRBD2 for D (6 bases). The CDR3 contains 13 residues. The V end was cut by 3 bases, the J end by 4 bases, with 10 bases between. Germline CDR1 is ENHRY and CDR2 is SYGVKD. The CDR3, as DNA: TGTGCCATCAGTGAATCGGGAGTTTACGAGCAGTACTTC. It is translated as CAISESGVYEQYF.

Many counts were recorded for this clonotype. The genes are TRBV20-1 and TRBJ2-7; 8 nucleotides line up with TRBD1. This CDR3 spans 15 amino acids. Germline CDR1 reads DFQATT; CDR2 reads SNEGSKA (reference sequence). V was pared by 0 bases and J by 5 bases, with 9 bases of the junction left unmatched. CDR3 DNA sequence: TGCAGTGCTAGAGATCCTGACAGGGGAAAAGACGAGCAGTACTTC. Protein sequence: CSARDPDRGKDEQYF.

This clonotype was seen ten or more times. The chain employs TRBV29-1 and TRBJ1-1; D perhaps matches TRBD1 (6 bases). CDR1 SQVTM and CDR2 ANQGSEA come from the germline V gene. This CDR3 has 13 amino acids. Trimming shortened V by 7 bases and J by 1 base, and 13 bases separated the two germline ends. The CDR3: CSDSSDRNTEAFF. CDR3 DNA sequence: TGCAGCGATAGCTCGGACAGGAACACTGAAGCTTTCTTT. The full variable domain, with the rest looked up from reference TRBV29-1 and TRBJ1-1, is SAVISQKPSRDICQRGTSLTIQCQVDSQVTMMFWYRQQPGQSLTLIATANQGSEATYESGFVIDKFPISRPNLTFSTLTVSNMSPEDSSIYLCSDSSDRNTEAFFGQGTRLTVV.